What follows are 14 T cell receptor beta chains derived from one specimen sequenced in a study of metastatic and nonmetastatic thyroid tumors (dated by TCRdb to the early 2020s). Libraries were prepared through PCR. Sequencing relied on an Illumina HiSeq 4000. TCRdb reworked the public reads: Q25 trimming with fastp, MiXCR clone assembly, productive beta chains retained. The sample table lists about 16,000 clones, 25% to 30% of them with a count of one. The ten top clones hold roughly 12% of the sample. None of the patients had been given any treatment before thyroid surgery. The sample taken for sequencing was adjacent normal tissue. Receptors were obtained from a female donor with papillary thyroid cancer or a benign thyroid nodule (not recorded which). Some clones in this sample may be carry-over from other donors' samples.

The V and J genes are TRBV20-1 and TRBJ1-5, with 8 bases matching TRBD1. The length of the CDR3 is 16 residues. Germline CDR1 reads DFQATT; CDR2 reads SNEGSKA (reference sequence). J gave up 0 bases and V 4 bases, and 8 bases lay outside the gene matches. CDR3: CSANDRGKYSNQPQHF. The CDR3 DNA reads TGCAGTGCTAATGACAGGGGAAAGTATAGCAATCAGCCCCAGCATTTT.

In this sample, this clone turned up a few times. A junction end diverges from the germline sequence, so it may reflect a read error. The chain uses TRBV6-2 or TRBV6-3 and TRBJ2-7; D is unresolved. The CDR3 sequence is 15 residues long. Germline V lookup: CDR1 MNHEY, CDR2 SVGEGT. CDR3 in amino acids: CASIYTRLTAYEQYF. In DNA form, the CDR3 reads TGTGCCAGCATTTACACGAGGCTAACAGCATACGAGCAGTACTTC.

By frequency in the sample, this clone is medium-sized. The chain carries TRBV4-2 and TRBJ2-7, with D maybe TRBD1 (6 bases). The CDR3 covers 14 residues. Germline V gives CDR1 LGHNA, CDR2 YNFKEQ. The ends were cut back, 4 bases at V and 7 bases at J, with 17 bases in the middle. CDR3 residues: CASSPGGFGAEQYF. As DNA, the CDR3 is TGTGCCAGCAGCCCTGGGGGCTTTGGGGCGGAGCAGTACTTC.

The chain couples TRBV27 to TRBJ1-1; D gene ambiguous. Trimming stripped 10 bases from V and 3 bases from J, with 9 bases between. This CDR3 has 11 amino acids. The germline CDR1 and CDR2 sequences are MNHEY and SMNVEV (reference sequence). This chain's CDR3 is CATRAYTEAFF. The CDR3 nucleotides read TGTGCCACCCGCGCATACACTGAAGCTTTCTTT.

V and J are TRBV6-2 or TRBV6-3 and TRBJ1-1; 10 bases map to TRBD1. V lost 4 bases to trimming and J lost 2 bases; unmatched junction nucleotides: 4. Germline-derived CDR1 and CDR2 are MNHEY and SVGEGT. CDR3 size: 15 residues. The CDR3 DNA is TGTGCCAGCAGTTTGAAGACAGGGGGCAACACTGAAGCTTTCTTT. Translated: CASSLKTGGNTEAFF.

The chain has TRBV28 and TRBJ2-2; D is unclear. Trimming pared 3 bases from V and 4 bases from J, leaving 15 bases between. The length of the CDR3 is 16 residues. CDR1 is MDHEN and CDR2 is SYDVKM in the germline V gene. CDR3 sequence: CASSFPSAEVTGELFF. CDR3 DNA: TGTGCCAGCAGTTTCCCCAGCGCAGAGGTCACCGGGGAGCTGTTTTTT.

The chain uses TRBV7-6 and TRBJ2-3, with TRBD2 matching 7 bases. This CDR3 region has 16 residues. V shed 5 bases, J shed 5 bases, and the junction held 13 bases outside the gene matches. The germline V gene has CDR1 SGHVS and CDR2 FNYEAQ. Here the CDR3 reads CASSPPRGSSVDTQYF. CDR3 DNA sequence: TGTGCCAGCAGCCCCCCCCGCGGGAGTTCGGTAGATACGCAGTATTTT.

Worth noting for this clone: One junction end does not reproduce the germline sequence, and a read error may be involved. J is TRBJ1-6 and V is TRBV6-5; D is unresolved. Looked up from germline, CDR1 is MNHEY and CDR2 is SVGAGI. This CDR3 has 16 residues. CDR3 coding DNA: TGTGCCAGCACTTACTCGAGTTCGGGGAACAATTCACCCCTCCACTTT. Its protein is CASTYSSSGNNSPLHF.

This clone was seen repeatedly, ten times or more. This rearrangement joins TRBV4-2 to TRBJ2-3; 8 bases match TRBD2. With 5 bases clipped from V and 2 bases from J, the junction kept 9 bases outside the gene matches. This CDR3 region has 16 residues. Germline loops: CDR1 LGHNA, CDR2 YNFKEQ. The CDR3 protein is CASSYVTSATTDTQYF. Here the CDR3 DNA reads TGTGCCAGCAGCTACGTGACTAGCGCAACCACAGATACGCAGTATTTT.

The sample holds many counts of this clone. As DNA, the CDR3 is TGTGCCAGCAGCCCGACCTCTAAAGGAACCCTCCACTTT. It translates to CASSPTSKGTLHF. The chain uses TRBV6-1 and TRBJ1-6; D remains ambiguous. V was shortened by 6 bases and J by 14 bases, with 17 bases between the two germline ends. The germline V gene encodes CDR1 MNHNS and CDR2 SASEGT. The length of the CDR3 is 13 residues.

This clone has more than one count but fewer than ten. The rearrangement links TRBV20-1 to TRBJ2-5; TRBD1 matches at 7 bases. This CDR3 is built from 12 residues. Germline CDR1 is DFQATT and CDR2 is SNEGSKA (reference sequence). The J segment lost 6 bases and the V segment lost 4 bases, leaving 5 bases of the junction unmatched. The CDR3 DNA follows: TGCAGTGCTACCAGACAGGGACAGACCCAGTACTTC. Translating gives CSATRQGQTQYF.

The gene calls are TRBV3-1 and TRBJ1-2; 7 nucleotides match TRBD1. Germline values: CDR1 LGHDT, CDR2 YNNKEL (reference sequence). This CDR3 comprises 15 residues. Losses at the gene ends were 4 bases for V and 4 bases for J; bases not matched to a gene: 9. CDR3 loop: CASSPREGQTYGYTF. The CDR3 nucleotides read TGTGCCAGCAGCCCGCGGGAGGGACAGACCTATGGCTACACCTTC.

The chain joins TRBV19 to TRBJ1-6; 7 bases match TRBD1. V was pared by 3 bases and J by 8 bases, with 7 bases of the junction left unmatched. From germline, CDR1 is LNHDA and CDR2 SQIVND (reference sequence). CDR3 size: 15 residues. This CDR3 reads CASSMKGALHSPLHF. CDR3 nucleotides: TGTGCCAGTAGTATGAAGGGGGCCTTACATTCACCCCTCCACTTT.

On this clone: A read error is possible here, since a much larger clone lies one base away. The chain couples TRBV6-2 or TRBV6-3 to TRBJ2-7; D unclear. The CDR3 consists of 12 residues. Germline loops: CDR1 MNHEY, CDR2 SVGEGT. CDR3 sequence (DNA): TGTGCCAGCAGTGAATCGAAGTACGAGCATTACTTC. It encodes CASSESKYEHYF.